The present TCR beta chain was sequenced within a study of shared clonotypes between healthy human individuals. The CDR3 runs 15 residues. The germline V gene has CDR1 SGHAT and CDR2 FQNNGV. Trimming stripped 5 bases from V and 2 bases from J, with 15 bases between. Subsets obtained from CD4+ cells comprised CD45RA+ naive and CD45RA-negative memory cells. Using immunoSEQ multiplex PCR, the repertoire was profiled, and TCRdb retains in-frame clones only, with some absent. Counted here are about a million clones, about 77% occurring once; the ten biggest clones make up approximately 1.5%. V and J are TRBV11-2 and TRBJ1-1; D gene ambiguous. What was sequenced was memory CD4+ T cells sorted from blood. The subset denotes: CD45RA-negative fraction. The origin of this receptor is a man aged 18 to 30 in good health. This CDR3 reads CASSLSYGLNTEAFF. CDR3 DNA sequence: TGTGCCAGCAGCCTCTCTTACGGACTCAACACTGAAGCTTTCTTT.